Here is one TCR beta chain with its context. Generated by immunoSEQ multiplex PCR, the TCRdb table keeps only in-frame clones and is missing some. Seen here are under 200,000 clones, around 90% observed once, and the top ten hold around 0.63%. V was cut by 2 bases and J by 1 base, with 8 bases left in between. This CDR3 has 14 amino acids. The germline CDR1 and CDR2 sequences are LGHDT and YNNKEL (reference sequence). The data were taken from a study of blood T cell repertoires in COVID-19. Looking at the study overall: Specimens from acute and convalescent COVID-19 originated in the United States, Italy and Spain.

The TCR sequence derives from a man in his fifties or sixties with COVID-19, enrolled during active disease. V is TRBV3-1 (or the pseudogene TRBV3-2) and J is TRBJ1-1; maybe TRBD1 (5 bases). Sequencing input: peripheral blood. CDR3 loop: CASSQYDRNTEAFF. The CDR3 DNA reads TGTGCCAGCAGCCAATACGACAGGAACACTGAAGCTTTCTTT.